This TCR beta chain was identified in a study of blood T cell repertoires in COVID-19 (dated by TCRdb to between 2020 and 2021). In the study overall: The collaborator samples originated in the United States, Italy and Spain and spanned the acute and convalescent phases of COVID-19. The material from the prospective study consisted of cDNA or gDNA derived from T cells, B-cell-depleted T cells, or PBMCs. Subjects who had been exposed to COVID-19, were actively infected with it, or had recovered from it provided the deeply sampled blood TCRbeta repertoires that made up the dataset. A freely available public database, intended as a resource for researchers studying the immune response to SARS-CoV-2, is where the repertoires were released. Samples came from the ongoing ImmuneRACE study (first 160 participants) plus 1,254 subjects from 6 global collaborators. Nearly every sample came with metadata listing a de-identified subject ID, COVID-19 status, age in years and sex. Where HLA class I and class II types were available, the types were taken from metadata supplied by the sample provider, not from assay-based typing.

The immunoSEQ Assay, a bias-controlled multiplex PCR, was used to amplify TCRbeta CDR3 regions from genomic DNA. The source study handled its data this way. Nucleated cell counts per sample were estimated from amplification of reference gene primers within the assay. To quantify the absolute abundance of each unique TCRbeta CDR3 rearrangement, sequence reads were collapsed and filtered. For each sample, productive Simpson clonality was calculated by taking the square root of Simpson's diversity index across productive rearrangements. TCRdb took over this immuneACCESS table, retaining in-frame rearrangements with V and J assigned. Such tables are incomplete; in checked studies, under half of the missing clones stem from an unresolved V gene, and the remainder is unexplained. V and J calls and clone size are those listed in that table; D and trimming were worked out from the DNA. The sample table lists 350,000 to 450,000 clones, around 87% of them with a count of one. The ten biggest clones cover 2% to 2.5% of the sample.

One collaborating source in Seattle enrolled patients while the patients were actively infected and followed the patients over time throughout the course of disease. Collaborating institutions collected whole blood in K2EDTA tubes following their own protocols. Collaborator samples were shipped for TCRbeta analysis as frozen whole blood, isolated PBMCs, or DNA extracted from either sample type. A note on this clone: It lacks a known antigen. No much larger clonotype is one base removed from it; base qualities were not supplied.

Results and caveats for the whole study, not just this receptor: The quantity of clinical and demographic metadata differed by source and by participant and was supplied without curation.

From the cysteine through the phenylalanine, the CDR3 covers 17 amino acids. Only the CDR3 DNA is retained, 51 bases long and in frame from the first base. CDR1 and CDR2 are drawn from the germline V gene: SGDLS, YYNGEE. Trimming removed 1 base from V and 0 bases from J; the gene matches leave 6 bases unexplained. The material sequenced was peripheral blood. The chain links TRBV9 with TRBJ2-1, with 8 middle bases fitting TRBD2. This TCR came from a woman in her sixties with COVID-19, enrolled during active disease. The sequenced DNA is TGTGCCAGCAGCGTATTAGCGGGGTCGAGCTCCTACAATGAGCAGTTCTTC. It codes for CASSVLAGSSSYNEQFF. Beyond the CDR3, the reference TRBV9 and TRBJ2-1 genes provide the residues; the full variable domain reads: DSGVTQTPKHLITATGQRVTLRCSPRSGDLSVYWYQQSLDQGLQFLIQYYNGEERAKGNILERFSAQQFPDLHSELNLSSLELGDSALYFCASSVLAGSSSYNEQFFGPGTRLTVL.